These 26 T cell receptor beta chains share one sample of origin, sequenced in a study of T cells in Graves' hyperthyroidism and ophthalmopathy. There were TCR beta CDR3 regions amplified from RNA transcripts. The study used the HTBI primer set for a first-round RT-PCR of the TCR CDR3. TCRdb called the multiplex PCR reads again in MiXCR, with one record for every CDR3 protein. Altogether around 350,000 distinct CDR3 sequences are present, 15% to 17% being singletons, with the ten largest covering roughly 25%. Sequencing used blood. The source is a woman aged 18-29 years with Graves' hyperthyroidism that later progressed to Graves' ophthalmopathy.

This clonotype was detected ten times or more. This chain uses TRBV28 with TRBJ1-1; 10 bases fit TRBD1. The CDR3 is 17 residues long. Germline V gene lookup returns CDR1 MDHEN and CDR2 SYDVKM. V was clipped by 6 bases and J by 0 bases; unmatched bases: 10. The CDR3 loop reads CASRTGTGVSMNTEAFF. CDR3 DNA sequence: TGTGCCAGCAGGACCGGGACAGGGGTATCGATGAACACTGAAGCTTTCTTT. The variable domain in full, completed from reference TRBV28 and TRBJ1-1, reads DVKVTQSSRYLVKRTGEKVFLECVQDMDHENMFWYRQDPGLGLRLIYFSYDVKMKEKGDIPEGYSVSREKKERFSLILESASTNQTSMYLCASRTGTGVSMNTEAFFGQGTRLTVV.

A word on this clonotype: This may be a read error: a much more frequent sequence differs by one nucleotide. Likely a read error: the CDR3 ends without its conserved phenylalanine or tryptophan. The chain has TRBV30 and TRBJ1-6; tentative D call: TRBD1 (6 bases). Germline V gene sequence: CDR1 GTSNPN, CDR2 SVGIG (reference sequence). Trimming removed 3 bases at V and 5 bases at J, with 17 bases between. This CDR3 has 16 amino acids. CDR3 sequence reads: CAWSDFYRDNNSPLHS. For the CDR3, the DNA is TGTGCCTGGAGCGACTTCTACCGGGACAATAATTCACCCCTCCACTCT.

This clonotype was found many times. The chain employs TRBV29-1 and TRBJ2-5, with 7 bases that match TRBD1. J was trimmed by 2 bases and V by 8 bases; bases with no gene match: 5. CDR1 and CDR2 from the germline V gene are SQVTM and ANQGSEA. The CDR3 has 12 amino acids. CDR3 residues: CSSWDRQETQYF. The CDR3 bases are TGCAGCTCCTGGGACAGACAAGAGACCCAGTACTTC. Drawing the rest from reference TRBV29-1 and TRBJ2-5, the complete variable domain is SAVISQKPSRDICQRGTSLTIQCQVDSQVTMMFWYRQQPGQSLTLIATANQGSEATYESGFVIDKFPISRPNLTFSTLTVSNMSPEDSSIYLCSSWDRQETQYFGPGTRLLVL.

This clonotype was seen at least ten times. The V and J genes are TRBV5-1 and TRBJ2-3; D may be TRBD2 (5 bases). CDR1 is SGHRS, CDR2 YFSETQ, per germline. Trimming removed 3 bases at V and 0 bases at J, with 11 bases between. The CDR3 length is 15 residues. The CDR3 reads CASSSASGSTDTQYF. The DNA for the CDR3 is TGCGCCAGCAGCTCGGCGAGCGGAAGCACAGATACGCAGTATTTT.

This clonotype was detected ten times or more. The CDR3 sequence: CSARGLAGGNEQFF. CDR3 coding DNA: TGCAGTGCTAGAGGGTTAGCGGGAGGCAATGAGCAGTTCTTC. J is TRBJ2-1 and V is TRBV20-1; 10 nucleotides match TRBD2. Germline values: CDR1 DFQATT, CDR2 SNEGSKA (reference sequence). The CDR3 covers 14 residues. V shed 1 base and J 6 bases; nucleotides not matched to a gene: 3.

V usage is TRBV28 and J usage is TRBJ2-3; D not certain. Germline CDR1 and CDR2: MDHEN and SYDVKM. Trimming left V 6 bases short and J 3 bases short, with 19 bases between. CDR3 length equals 16 residues. The CDR3 DNA sequence: TGTGCCAGCAGCCCCCTCCTAGAAGGGTTGACAGATACGCAGTATTTT. Translating gives CASSPLLEGLTDTQYF.

There are a few counts of this clonotype. The chain employs TRBV12-3 or TRBV12-4 and TRBJ2-2; D is unclear. Trimming took off 4 bases at V and 7 bases at J, with 4 bases between the two ends. The length of the CDR3 is 11 residues. CDR3 DNA sequence: TGTGCCAGCAGTTCAGTCGGGGAGCTGTTTTTT. Its translation is CASSSVGELFF.

The rearrangement links TRBV20-1 to TRBJ2-1; TRBD2 aligns across 12 bases. Germline V lookup: CDR1 DFQATT, CDR2 SNEGSKA (reference sequence). This CDR3 contains 15 residues. Losses at the gene ends were 4 bases for V and 7 bases for J; bases not matched to a gene: 8. DNA of the CDR3: TGCAGTGCTATTACCGGGACTAGCGGGCGTAATGAGCAGTTCTTC. This translates into CSAITGTSGRNEQFF.

This clonotype was counted ten times or more. The genes are TRBV24-1 and TRBJ2-2; 7 positions match TRBD2. This CDR3 contains 15 residues. V lost 5 bases and J lost 1; bases outside the gene matches: 3. CDR1 and CDR2 (germline): KGHDR, SFDVKD. The CDR3 DNA reads TGTGCCACCAGTGCGGGGACTAAGAACACCGGGGAGCTGTTTTTT. Amino acid sequence: CATSAGTKNTGELFF.

The table lists this clonotype with a few counts. The CDR3 DNA sequence: TGTGCCAGTAGTCTTCTAGCGGGAACAGATACGCAGTATTTT. Protein: CASSLLAGTDTQYF. The chain couples TRBV19 to TRBJ2-3; 9 bases align to TRBD2. The CDR3 totals 14 residues. CDR1 and CDR2 from the germline V gene are LNHDA and SQIVND (reference sequence). V gave up 5 bases and J gave up 3 bases; unmatched junction bases: 3.

The chain has TRBV14 and TRBJ2-7, with 7 bases matching TRBD1. After removal of 3 bases from V and 6 bases from J, the junction contained 2 bases not matched to a gene. The germline V gene has CDR1 SGHDN and CDR2 FVKESK. This CDR3 has 12 residues. The CDR3 bases are TGTGCCAGCAGCCATACAGGGGCCGAGCAGTACTTC. Protein: CASSHTGAEQYF.

The gene calls are TRBV19 and TRBJ1-5; 12 bases are a match to TRBD1. Germline lookup yields CDR1 LNHDA and CDR2 SQIVND (reference sequence). Losses at the gene ends were 5 bases for V and 1 base for J; bases not matched to a gene: 15. This CDR3 is built from 20 residues. In nucleotides, the CDR3 is TGTGCCAGTAGTGTTCTATCTGGGACAGGGGGCAAGGGAAGCAATCAGCCCCAGCATTTT. This sequence encodes CASSVLSGTGGKGSNQPQHF.

J is TRBJ2-1 and V is TRBV27, with no clear D. V lost 5 bases, J lost 11 bases, and 13 bases lay in between. The CDR3 loop spans 12 amino acids. Germline lookup yields CDR1 MNHEY and CDR2 SMNVEV (reference sequence). In nucleotides, the CDR3 is TGTGCCAGCAGTCAAACACCCGTGAAGCAGTTCTTC. Translating it yields CASSQTPVKQFF.

As for this clonotype: Just one base apart from a much larger clone, this may be a read error. The rearrangement links TRBV2 to TRBJ1-4, with 7 nucleotides matching TRBD1. The CDR3 sequence is 15 residues long. The V gene end was trimmed by 8 bases and the J gene end by 4 bases; junction bases not matched to a gene: 10. Germline CDR1 and CDR2: SNHLY and FYNNEI. CDR3 protein: CASGLGAGGNEKLFF. The DNA of the CDR3 is TGTGCCAGCGGCCTGGGAGCAGGGGGTAATGAAAAACTGTTTTTT. Full variable domain (outside the CDR3, taken from reference TRBV2 and TRBJ1-4): EPEVTQTPSHQVTQMGQEVILRCVPISNHLYFYWYRQILGQKVEFLVSFYNNEISEKSEIFDDQFSVERPDGSNFTLKIRSTKLEDSAMYFCASGLGAGGNEKLFFGSGTQLSVL.

This chain connects TRBV6-1 to TRBJ1-1, with unresolved D. The CDR3 contains 12 residues. Germline V gives CDR1 MNHNS, CDR2 SASEGT. Trimming cost V 6 bases and J 7 bases, with 12 bases left between them. The DNA for the CDR3 is TGTGCCAGCAGCCACGAGGCCCGTGAAGCTTTCTTT. It is translated as CASSHEAREAFF.

This clonotype was found many times. J is TRBJ1-1 and V is TRBV20-1; 8 bases match TRBD1. Germline CDR1 and CDR2: DFQATT and SNEGSKA (reference sequence). The CDR3 covers 15 residues. The J segment lost 0 bases and the V segment lost 3 bases, leaving 6 bases of the junction unmatched. In DNA form, the CDR3 reads TGCAGTGCTAGGGGACAGGCCGTGTTGAACACTGAAGCTTTCTTT. Encoded protein: CSARGQAVLNTEAFF.

V gene TRBV7-2 combines with J gene TRBJ2-7; TRBD1 matches 9 bases. The CDR3 runs 16 residues. Germline assignment: CDR1 SGHTA and CDR2 FQGNSA. V dropped 2 bases and J dropped 6; count of bases not matched to a gene: 11. Here the CDR3 reads CASSLNAPGTGIEQYF. CDR3 nucleotides: TGTGCCAGCAGCTTAAACGCGCCCGGGACAGGGATCGAGCAGTACTTC.

This clonotype was counted ten times or more. This sequence joins TRBV20-1 and TRBJ2-7; TRBD1 might be the D (5 bases). This CDR3 has 15 residues. The V gene lost 5 bases and the J gene lost 2 bases, with 19 bases spanning the gap. Germline-derived CDR1 and CDR2 are DFQATT and SNEGSKA (reference sequence). The CDR3 nucleotides read TGCAGTGCTGCCACGTATGTAGGGGCCGCCTACGAGCAGTACTTC. Residues: CSAATYVGAAYEQYF.

There are many counts of this clonotype. The chain joins TRBV3-1 to TRBJ2-3; 8 nucleotides agree with TRBD2. This CDR3 has 15 amino acids. In germline, CDR1 is LGHDT, CDR2 YNNKEL (reference sequence). After removal of 0 bases from V and 4 bases from J, the junction contained 3 bases not matched to a gene. The CDR3 DNA follows: TGTGCCAGCAGCCAAGATGGAGCGGGAGCAGATACGCAGTATTTT. This gives the protein CASSQDGAGADTQYF.

This clonotype occurred many times. The J gene is TRBJ1-6, the V gene TRBV12-3 or TRBV12-4, with D unclear. Trimming removed 4 bases from V and 8 bases from J, with 9 bases in between. The CDR3 covers 13 residues. The CDR3: CASSSAPDSPLHF. In nucleotides, the CDR3 is TGTGCCAGCAGTTCCGCGCCCGATTCACCCCTCCACTTT.

This clonotype was detected a few times. This rearrangement joins TRBV6-6 to TRBJ1-1, with a tentative D call TRBD1 (6 bases). This CDR3 is built from 15 residues. V was clipped by 2 bases and J by 3 bases, with 13 bases between them. Germline CDR1 and CDR2: MNHNY and SVGAGI (reference sequence). CDR3 sequence reads: CASSYLTGVDTEAFF. CDR3 coding DNA: TGTGCCAGCAGTTACCTGACAGGTGTAGACACTGAAGCTTTCTTT.

In this sample, this clonotype turned up many times. J is TRBJ2-7 and V is TRBV2; D gene uncertain. In germline, CDR1 is SNHLY, CDR2 FYNNEI. Trimming shortened V by 6 bases and J by 6 bases, and 21 bases separated the two germline ends. The CDR3 is made up of 15 amino acids. CDR3: CASRTLRGEDGEQYF. In nucleotides, the CDR3 is TGTGCCAGCAGGACCCTTAGAGGCGAGGACGGCGAGCAGTACTTC.

The rearrangement uses TRBV20-1 and TRBJ2-7; 7 bases are a match to TRBD2. Trimming removed 2 bases from V and 2 bases from J; junction bases left unmatched: 9. The germline V gene has CDR1 DFQATT and CDR2 SNEGSKA (reference sequence). The CDR3 covers 15 residues. The CDR3 region is CSARNLAEGPYEQYF. In nucleotides, the CDR3 is TGCAGTGCTAGAAATCTAGCGGAGGGGCCCTACGAGCAGTACTTC.

This clonotype occurred once. The chain carries TRBV18 and TRBJ2-5; TRBD2 matches at 9 bases. CDR1 and CDR2 from the germline V gene are KGHSH and LQKENI. This CDR3 has 15 amino acids. Unmatched junction bases numbered 2, after V lost 0 bases and J lost 3 bases. The CDR3 sequence: CASSPPASGKETQYF. In DNA, the CDR3 is TGTGCCAGCTCACCACCGGCTAGCGGGAAAGAGACCCAGTACTTC.

This clonotype was recorded many times. The chain combines TRBV20-1 with TRBJ1-6, with D hard to call. V lost 1 base to trimming and J lost 10 bases, with 14 bases between them. The CDR3 is 14 residues long. From germline, CDR1 is DFQATT and CDR2 SNEGSKA (reference sequence). The CDR3 region is CSARGGTVRSPLHF. The CDR3 DNA is TGCAGTGCTAGAGGGGGAACTGTTCGCTCACCCCTCCACTTT.

Ten or more counts support this clonotype. The rearrangement links TRBV28 to TRBJ1-3, with TRBD1 matching 7 bases. Trimming removed 8 bases from V and 0 bases from J; junction bases left unmatched: 13. This CDR3 has 17 residues. Per germline, CDR1 MDHEN and CDR2 SYDVKM. DNA of the CDR3: TGTGCCAGCTGGCCAGGGGGTGGGACAGTCTCTGGAAACACCATATATTTT. Translation: CASWPGGGTVSGNTIYF. Complete variable domain (other parts from reference TRBV28 and TRBJ1-3): DVKVTQSSRYLVKRTGEKVFLECVQDMDHENMFWYRQDPGLGLRLIYFSYDVKMKEKGDIPEGYSVSREKKERFSLILESASTNQTSMYLCASWPGGGTVSGNTIYFGEGSWLTVV.